These 22 T cell receptor beta chains originate from one sample sequenced in a study of blood T cell repertoires in COVID-19. TCRdb's table, derived via immunoSEQ multiplex PCR, lists solely in-frame clones and lacks some. The sample comprises 150,000 to 200,000 clones, about 90% of which are singletons, and roughly 1.2% rests with the top ten. Sequencing used PBMCs or T cells enriched from blood (not recorded which). These TCRs come from a human donor with acute COVID-19. The donor label of this sample is uncertain.

V gene TRBV27 combines with J gene TRBJ2-7; D unclear. V was trimmed by 6 bases and J by 3 bases, leaving 9 bases between them. The CDR3 totals 12 residues. The germline gives CDR1 MNHEY, CDR2 SMNVEV (reference sequence). Here the CDR3 reads CASRGLHYEQYF. CDR3 DNA: TGTGCCAGCAGGGGCCTACACTACGAGCAGTACTTC.

This chain uses TRBV24-1 with TRBJ1-5; the D is unclear. The V gene's germline CDR1 is KGHDR and CDR2 SFDVKD. Between the trimmed V and J ends, which lost 4 bases and 1 base, there was a span of 10 bases. The CDR3 covers 15 residues. The DNA of the CDR3 is TGTGCCACCAGTGACCAAAGCGAGAGCAATCAGCCCCAGCATTTT. It yields the protein CATSDQSESNQPQHF.

This rearrangement joins TRBV6-1 to TRBJ2-5, with D perhaps matching TRBD2 (6 bases). The CDR3 length is 16 residues. Germline lookup yields CDR1 MNHNS and CDR2 SASEGT. Trimming left V 3 bases short and J 4 bases short, with 18 bases between. This CDR3 reads CASSEGGGGLGETQYF. The CDR3 coding sequence is TGTGCCAGCAGTGAGGGGGGAGGAGGGTTAGGAGAGACCCAGTACTTC.

V and J are TRBV5-1 and TRBJ1-2; the D is unclear. Trimming shortened V by 7 bases and J by 6 bases, and 16 bases separated the two germline ends. There are 13 residues in the CDR3. The V gene's germline CDR1 is SGHRS and CDR2 YFSETQ. The CDR3 loop is CASGGQGRHGYTF. In DNA, the CDR3 is TGCGCCAGCGGAGGGCAAGGCAGGCATGGCTACACCTTC.

The gene calls are TRBV14 and TRBJ2-3; 9 nucleotides line up with TRBD2. V lost 5 bases, J lost 6 bases, and 9 bases stayed unmatched. Germline V gives CDR1 SGHDN, CDR2 FVKESK. The CDR3 length is 15 residues. As DNA, the CDR3 is TGTGCCAGCAGCAAACCGGGACTAGCCAGGGATACGCAGTATTTT. Its translation is CASSKPGLARDTQYF.

The rearrangement joins TRBV6-5 to TRBJ2-7; D is possibly TRBD1 (6 bases). Germline V CDR1 and CDR2: MNHEY, SVGAGI. The ends were cut back, 10 bases at V and 3 bases at J, with 10 bases in the middle. The CDR3 sequence is 11 residues long. The CDR3 protein is CATSQGYEQYF. Written as DNA, the CDR3 is TGTGCCACTTCACAGGGCTACGAGCAGTACTTC.

A single count supports this clone. V is TRBV3-1 (or the pseudogene TRBV3-2) and J is TRBJ2-1; 12 bases line up with TRBD2. The J segment lost 7 bases and the V segment lost 0 bases, leaving 16 bases of the junction unmatched. The germline CDR1 and CDR2 sequences are LGHDT and YNNKEL (reference sequence). This CDR3 contains 20 residues. The CDR3 loop is CASSQEGPPSGGAETNEQFF. The CDR3 DNA follows: TGTGCCAGCAGCCAAGAAGGCCCGCCTAGCGGGGGGGCCGAGACGAATGAGCAGTTCTTC.

V is TRBV7-9 and J is TRBJ1-2; a weak D match, TRBD1 (6 bases). The CDR3 has 14 amino acids. Germline V lookup: CDR1 SEHNR, CDR2 FQNEAQ (reference sequence). The V gene lost 3 bases and the J gene lost 4 bases, with 12 bases spanning the gap. Written as DNA, the CDR3 is TGTGCCAGCAGCTTGACAGGTCACCTCTATGGCTACACCTTC. This encodes CASSLTGHLYGYTF. The full variable domain, with the rest looked up from reference TRBV7-9 and TRBJ1-2, is DTGVSQNPRHKITKRGQNVTFRCDPISEHNRLYWYRQTLGQGPEFLTYFQNEAQLEKSRLLSDRFSAERPKGSFSTLEIQRTEQGDSAMYLCASSLTGHLYGYTFGSGTRLTVV.

This clone appeared once. J is TRBJ1-1 and V is TRBV9, with 8 bases fitting TRBD1. CDR3 length equals 16 residues. Germline CDR1 is SGDLS and CDR2 is YYNGEE. Germline trimming cut 4 bases from V and 0 bases from J; bases unmatched to any gene: 8. The CDR3 protein is CASSPTGGDMNTEAFF. CDR3 sequence (DNA): TGTGCCAGCAGCCCCACAGGGGGGGATATGAACACTGAAGCTTTCTTT.

The chain couples TRBV7-8 to TRBJ2-7, with 9 bases that match TRBD2. CDR1 is SGHVS, CDR2 FQNEAQ, per germline. CDR3 length: 13 amino acids. Trimming cost V 4 bases and J 6 bases; bases outside gene matches: 4. Written as DNA, the CDR3 is TGTGCCAGCAGCTCCGGGACTAGCTCCGAGCAGTACTTC. Its translation is CASSSGTSSEQYF.

The chain joins TRBV7-2 to TRBJ1-5; 9 nucleotides align to TRBD1. CDR3 size: 14 residues. Germline V gives CDR1 SGHTA, CDR2 FQGNSA. Losses at the gene ends were 4 bases for V and 6 bases for J; bases not matched to a gene: 4. CDR3 coding DNA: TGTGCCAGCAGCTCGACAGGGGGAAGTCAGCCCCAGCATTTT. Its translation: CASSSTGGSQPQHF.

V gene TRBV3-1 (or the pseudogene TRBV3-2) combines with J gene TRBJ2-3, with D maybe TRBD1 (6 bases). The CDR3 is made up of 16 amino acids. CDR1 is LGHDT, CDR2 YNNKEL, per germline (reference sequence). Trimming stripped 1 base from V and 2 bases from J, with 13 bases between. The CDR3 DNA reads as TGTGCCAGCAGCCAAGCCCCACAGGGTCTCACAGATACGCAGTATTTT. Translating gives CASSQAPQGLTDTQYF.

The CDR3 sequence: CASSPRLAGSTDTQYF. The CDR3 DNA follows: TGTGCCAGCTCACCACGACTAGCGGGGAGCACAGATACGCAGTATTTT. The chain is built from TRBV18 and TRBJ2-3; TRBD2 aligns across 11 bases. The CDR3 loop spans 16 amino acids. V trimming: 1 base; J trimming: 0 bases; junction bases outside the gene matches: 0. Germline CDR1 is KGHSH and CDR2 is LQKENI.

In its sample, this clone was seen many times. The chain couples TRBV19 to TRBJ1-2; 11 bases map to TRBD1. The CDR3 length is 16 residues. Looked up from germline, CDR1 is LNHDA and CDR2 is SQIVND (reference sequence). V was clipped by 6 bases and J by 0 bases; unmatched bases: 6. CDR3 sequence: CASRTRDRGTNYGYTF. The CDR3 DNA reads TGTGCCAGTAGGACCCGGGACAGGGGGACTAACTATGGCTACACCTTC.

The chain combines TRBV2 with TRBJ2-7, with D perhaps TRBD2 (7 bases). The germline V and J ends were trimmed by 5 bases and 5 bases, with 16 bases remaining between them. This CDR3 spans 14 amino acids. CDR1 and CDR2 from the germline V gene are SNHLY and FYNNEI. CDR3 loop: CASSSRGGAHEQYF. In nucleotides, the CDR3 is TGTGCCAGCAGTTCCCGAGGGGGGGCTCACGAGCAGTACTTC.

The genes are TRBV11-2 and TRBJ2-5; TRBD2 matches 10 bases. The length of the CDR3 is 19 residues. V lost 4 bases and J lost 5; bases outside the gene matches: 19. Germline CDR1 and CDR2: SGHAT and FQNNGV. Written as DNA, the CDR3 is TGTGCCAGCAGCTATCTTACGGGCCACCGAGCGGGGGGGCCGGAGACCCAGTACTTC. Translating gives CASSYLTGHRAGGPETQYF.

In DNA, the CDR3 is TGTGCCACCAGGGCAGGGGGGACCTACAATGAGCAGTTCTTC. Translating it yields CATRAGGTYNEQFF. The rearrangement joins TRBV24-1 to TRBJ2-1; possibly TRBD1 for D (7 bases). Trimming removed 7 bases from V and 2 bases from J, with 11 bases in between. This CDR3 is built from 14 residues. Germline V CDR1 and CDR2: KGHDR, SFDVKD.

V gene TRBV5-3 combines with J gene TRBJ1-4; 12 bases map to TRBD1. TRBV5-3 has ORF status, its function being uncertain. This CDR3 is built from 16 residues. V shed 2 bases, J shed 7 bases, and the junction held 6 bases outside the gene matches. DNA for the CDR3: TGTGCCAGAAGCTTAGGGACAGGGGGCGCGGGTGAAAAACTGTTTTTT. Translated: CARSLGTGGAGEKLFF.

V is TRBV11-2 and J is TRBJ2-3; 7 bases line up with TRBD1. Trimming removed 0 bases from V and 3 bases from J; junction bases left unmatched: 0. The CDR3 consists of 14 residues. Looked up from germline, CDR1 is SGHAT and CDR2 is FQNNGV. CDR3 nucleotide sequence: TGTGCCAGCAGCTTAGACAGGGGGACAGATACGCAGTATTTT. Residues: CASSLDRGTDTQYF.

This sequence joins TRBV20-1 and TRBJ1-5; possible D gene TRBD1, 6 bases. The germline V and J ends were trimmed by 3 bases and 5 bases, with 17 bases remaining between them. Germline-derived CDR1 and CDR2 are DFQATT and SNEGSKA (reference sequence). This CDR3 is 15 amino acids long. CDR3: CSASLRQEHDQPQHF. The CDR3 bases are TGCAGTGCTAGTCTGAGACAGGAGCACGATCAGCCCCAGCATTTT.

This chain joins TRBV3-1 (or the pseudogene TRBV3-2) and TRBJ1-2; D might be TRBD1 (5 bases). Deletions cut 2 bases from V and 2 bases from J, with 6 bases between. The CDR3 is 13 amino acids. Germline V CDR1 and CDR2: LGHDT, YNNKEL (reference sequence). CDR3 nucleotide sequence: TGTGCCAGCAGCCAACAGGGAAACTATGGCTACACCTTC. This codes for CASSQQGNYGYTF.

The gene calls are TRBV24-1 and TRBJ2-5, with 10 bases matching TRBD1. The CDR3 spans 16 residues. Germline values: CDR1 KGHDR, CDR2 SFDVKD. The ends lost 5 bases at V and 5 bases at J; junction bases unmatched: 10. The CDR3 loop is CATSGKTGGAGETQYF. The CDR3 bases are TGTGCCACCAGTGGGAAGACAGGGGGCGCAGGGGAGACCCAGTACTTC.